This paragraph reports one T cell receptor beta chain. The data were obtained in a study of blood T cell repertoires in COVID-19. Trimming pared 0 bases from V and 3 bases from J, leaving 6 bases between. CDR3 length: 14 residues. CDR1 and CDR2 (germline): MGHRA, YSYEKL. Some clones are missing from TCRdb's copy, which holds only in-frame ones; the method was immunoSEQ multiplex PCR. The sample contains approximately 280,000 clones, 89% of which appear only once. Source material: PBMCs or T cells enriched from blood (not recorded which). The rearrangement uses TRBV4-1 and TRBJ2-1; D remains unclear. This clonotype was sampled from a woman aged 55 to 70 who had recovered from COVID-19. The CDR3 loop reads CASSQDQDYNEQFF. In DNA, the CDR3 is TGCGCCAGCAGCCAAGATCAGGACTACAATGAGCAGTTCTTC.